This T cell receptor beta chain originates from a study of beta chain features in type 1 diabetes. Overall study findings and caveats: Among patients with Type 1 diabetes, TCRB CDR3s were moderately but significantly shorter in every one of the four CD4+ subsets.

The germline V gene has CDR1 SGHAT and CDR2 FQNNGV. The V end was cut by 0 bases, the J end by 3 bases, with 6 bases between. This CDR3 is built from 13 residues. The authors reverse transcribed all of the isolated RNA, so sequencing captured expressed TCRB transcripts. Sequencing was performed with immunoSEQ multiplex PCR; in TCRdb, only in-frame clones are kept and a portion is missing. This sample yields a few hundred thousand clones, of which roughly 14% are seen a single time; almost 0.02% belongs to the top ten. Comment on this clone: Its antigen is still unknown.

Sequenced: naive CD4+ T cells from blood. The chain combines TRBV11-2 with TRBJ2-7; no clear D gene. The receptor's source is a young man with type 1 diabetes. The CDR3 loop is CASSLDPNYEQYF. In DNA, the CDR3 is TGTGCCAGCAGCTTAGATCCCAACTACGAGCAGTACTTC.